Below, one TCR beta chain is given with its context. What it binds is unknown. The test was conducted at deep level. Profiling relied on immunoSEQ multiplex PCR, and the TCRdb table lists in-frame clones only, not all of them. The sample lists about 2.4 million clones; over 85% were seen once. With V trimmed by 8 bases and J by 2 bases, 9 bases remained unmatched. The CDR3 spans 15 residues. The V gene's germline CDR1 is LNHDA and CDR2 SQIVND (reference sequence). The data derive from a study of shared clonotypes between healthy human individuals. Study-level points and caveats: Between four donors, naive CD4 clonotypes were shared at a level of about 5%.

The sequence derives from a man aged 18-30 years in good health. Some clones in this sample may be carry-over from other donors' samples. Sequencing input: naive CD4+ T cells from PBMCs. Subset here: CD45RA+ positively selected. The chain uses TRBV19 and TRBJ1-5; 7 bases match TRBD1. The CDR3 coding sequence is TGTGCCAGTGCTAACCAGGGGGAAGGCAATCAGCCCCAGCATTTT. Translating gives CASANQGEGNQPQHF. Complete variable domain (other parts from reference TRBV19 and TRBJ1-5): DGGITQSPKYLFRKEGQNVTLSCEQNLNHDAMYWYRQDPGQGLRLIYYSQIVNDFQKGDIAEGYSVSREKKESFPLTVTSAQKNPTAFYLCASANQGEGNQPQHFGDGTRLSIL.